This T cell receptor (beta chain) stems from a study of blood T cell repertoires in COVID-19. About the research overall: COVID-19 samples, acute and convalescent, were from the United States, Italy and Spain. PBMCs, B-cell-depleted T cells, or T cells provided the cDNA or gDNA that made up the material.

Germline lookup yields CDR1 SGDLS and CDR2 YYNGEE. The CDR3 totals 15 residues. J lost 7 bases, V lost 0 bases, and 4 bases had no gene match. In the study's own analysis: Amplification from reference gene primers served as the basis for estimated nucleated cell counts. Data came from immunoSEQ multiplex PCR; TCRdb stores just in-frame clones and leaves some out. V and J calls plus clone size are reproduced from that table; the DNA served to infer D and trimming. In the table there are 180,000 or so clones, 65% to 90% of which are singletons. This chain joins TRBV9 and TRBJ2-4; 10 bases are shared with TRBD1. The specimen was peripheral blood. The source is a man aged 55 to 70 with acute or convalescent COVID-19. For the CDR3, the DNA is TGTGCCAGCAGCGTAGGGGGGACAGGGGCGAACATTCAGTACTTC. As protein: CASSVGGTGANIQYF.